These 16 T cell receptor beta chains came from one sample sequenced in a study of Ad26.COV2.S vaccination and SARS-CoV-2 variants. Regarding treatment: roughly 20 received Ad26.COV2.S at low or high dose, single or two shots; 5 received placebo; per-sample allocation not given. Specimen acquisition occurred on day 63 following the initial vaccine or placebo injection. Data came from immunoSEQ multiplex PCR; TCRdb stores just in-frame clones and leaves some out. The sample includes approximately 500,000 clones, approximately 88% seen only once; the top ten take around 13%. The sample consisted of peripheral blood, taken in a trial of Ad26.COV2.S vaccine versus placebo. These TCRs come from a person between 18 and 65 years old who received the Ad26.COV2.S COVID-19 vaccine or a placebo.

V usage is TRBV6-2 or TRBV6-3 and J usage is TRBJ1-1; weak D call: TRBD1 (5 bases). This CDR3 is 16 amino acids long. With 4 bases removed from V and 5 bases from J, the gap between germline ends came to 20 bases. Germline V gene lookup returns CDR1 MNHEY and CDR2 SVGEGT. The CDR3 loop is CASSFTGPSGVTEAFF. In DNA, the CDR3 is TGTGCCAGCAGTTTCACAGGCCCCTCGGGGGTGACTGAAGCTTTCTTT.

This rearrangement joins TRBV6-5 to TRBJ1-1; possibly TRBD1 for D (6 bases). Trimming took off 10 bases at V and 1 base at J, with 16 bases between the two ends. CDR1 MNHEY and CDR2 SVGAGI come from the germline V gene. This CDR3 contains 14 residues. CDR3 DNA: TGTGCCACCACAAAACCGACAGGGAACACTGAAGCTTTCTTT. It is translated as CATTKPTGNTEAFF.

The rearrangement joins TRBV5-6 to TRBJ2-1, with D perhaps TRBD2 (5 bases). Looked up from germline, CDR1 is SGHDT and CDR2 is YYEEEE. The ends were cut back, 1 base at V and 7 bases at J, with 15 bases in the middle. CDR3 size: 15 residues. CDR3 nucleotide sequence: TGTGCCAGCAGCTTGCGCGTACGGGAAGGGAATGAGCAGTTCTTC. Its translation is CASSLRVREGNEQFF.

This clone was recorded only once. The chain is built from TRBV9 and TRBJ1-1; unclear D gene. V lost 2 bases and J 4 bases, leaving 9 bases between the germline ends. This CDR3 region has 13 residues. Germline V gene lookup returns CDR1 SGDLS and CDR2 YYNGEE. CDR3 nucleotide sequence: TGTGCCAGCAGCGTGACGGGGAGCACTGAAGCTTTCTTT. Protein: CASSVTGSTEAFF.

A remark on this clone: The limits of the CDR3 on the DNA are not certain, so only TCRdb's listed CDR3 is given. V gene TRBV11-2 combines with J gene TRBJ2-2; TRBD2 was called by the table and not checked on the DNA. Germline loops: CDR1 SGHAT, CDR2 FQNNGV. A total of 17 residues make up the CDR3, ends included. This CDR3 is CASSPKTSGSPPGSCFF.

The chain joins TRBV14 to TRBJ1-2; 7 nucleotides match TRBD1. CDR1 is SGHDN, CDR2 FVKESK, per germline. The CDR3 runs 14 residues. The V and J ends lost 2 bases and 6 bases, in that order; junction bases with no gene match: 6. The CDR3 spells CASSQQGGIDGYTF. CDR3 DNA: TGTGCCAGCAGCCAACAGGGGGGAATCGATGGCTACACCTTC.

This clone has only one observation. This chain uses TRBV5-4 with TRBJ2-2; 9 bases are shared with TRBD2. Germline V gene lookup returns CDR1 SGHNT and CDR2 YYREEE (reference sequence). The CDR3 sequence is 16 residues long. Trimming at V came to 3 bases and at J to 1 base, leaving 4 bases not matched to a gene. This chain's CDR3 is CASSSPLAGNTGELFF. As DNA, the CDR3 is TGTGCCAGCAGCTCGCCACTAGCGGGGAACACCGGGGAGCTGTTTTTT.

The chain recombines TRBV7-2 with TRBJ2-3, with TRBD2 identical over 10 bases. Germline V gene lookup returns CDR1 SGHTA and CDR2 FQGNSA. V trimming: 5 bases; J trimming: 2 bases; junction bases outside the gene matches: 10. CDR3 length equals 17 residues. CDR3 DNA sequence: TGTGCCAGCAGCCAGCGTTTGCTAGCGGGAGTCACAGATACGCAGTATTTT. Its protein product is CASSQRLLAGVTDTQYF.

DNA for the CDR3: TGTGCCAGCAGTTACCAGCAGGATATTGGCTACACCTTC. Translated: CASSYQQDIGYTF. The rearrangement uses TRBV6-6 and TRBJ1-2, with D hard to call. V was shortened by 2 bases and J by 7 bases, with 11 bases between the two germline ends. CDR3 size: 13 residues. Germline loops: CDR1 MNHNY, CDR2 SVGAGI (reference sequence).

This chain links TRBV12-2 with TRBJ1-4; the table's D call, TRBD1, was not checked against the DNA. TRBV12-2 is deemed a pseudogene. The length of the CDR3 is 17 residues. CDR3 in DNA: TGTGCAAGTCGCTTAAATACGCCGACAGGGACTAATGAAAAACTGTTTTTT. Its translation: CASRLNTPTGTNEKLFF.

The genes are TRBV4-2 and TRBJ1-1; 7 nucleotides agree with TRBD1. V lost 4 bases and J lost 7; bases outside the gene matches: 9. The CDR3 loop spans 14 amino acids. Germline V gene lookup returns CDR1 LGHNA and CDR2 YNFKEQ. The CDR3, as DNA: TGTGCCAGCAGCCCAGTGGGACAGTCCATTGAAGCTTTCTTT. This codes for CASSPVGQSIEAFF.

The chain joins TRBV7-9 to TRBJ1-1; D unclear. Trimming took 3 bases from V and 0 from J, leaving 14 bases between them. In germline, CDR1 is SEHNR, CDR2 FQNEAQ (reference sequence). The CDR3 loop spans 16 amino acids. The CDR3 loop is CASSLVVTNMNTEAFF. CDR3 nucleotides: TGTGCCAGCAGCTTGGTGGTGACAAATATGAACACTGAAGCTTTCTTT.

The chain recombines TRBV5-4 with TRBJ2-4; 9 nucleotides match TRBD1. The CDR3 runs to 17 residues. Germline V gives CDR1 SGHNT, CDR2 YYREEE (reference sequence). The ends lost 4 bases at V and 7 bases at J; junction bases unmatched: 15. The CDR3 region has the DNA TGTGCCAGCAGCCCGGACAGGGGTCAATGGGTAGGGAACATTCAGTACTTC. This translates into CASSPDRGQWVGNIQYF.

The gene calls are TRBV29-1 and TRBJ1-1; 7 bases are a match to TRBD1. V trimming: 4 bases; J trimming: 6 bases; junction bases outside the gene matches: 8. Germline CDR1 is SQVTM and CDR2 is ANQGSEA. The CDR3 runs to 13 residues. The CDR3 DNA sequence: TGCAGCGTTGTAGGGACAGACAAGCCTGAAGCTTTCTTT. Amino acids: CSVVGTDKPEAFF.

The chain combines TRBV12-3 or TRBV12-4 with TRBJ2-7; D is uncertain. V was shortened by 1 base and J by 6 bases, with 10 bases between the two germline ends. CDR3 size: 13 residues. The DNA for the CDR3 is TGTGCCAGCAGTTTAGGGCTAGTCTCCGAGCAGTACTTC. It yields the protein CASSLGLVSEQYF.

The chain recombines TRBV7-3 with TRBJ2-1, with 9 bases fitting TRBD2. Germline V gene lookup returns CDR1 SGHTA and CDR2 FQGTGA. With 1 base clipped from V and 7 bases from J, the junction kept 5 bases outside the gene matches. CDR3 size: 15 residues. The CDR3 DNA reads as TGTGCCAGCAGCTTAAGGGCGGGAGGGCCTAATGAGCAGTTCTTC. It translates to CASSLRAGGPNEQFF.